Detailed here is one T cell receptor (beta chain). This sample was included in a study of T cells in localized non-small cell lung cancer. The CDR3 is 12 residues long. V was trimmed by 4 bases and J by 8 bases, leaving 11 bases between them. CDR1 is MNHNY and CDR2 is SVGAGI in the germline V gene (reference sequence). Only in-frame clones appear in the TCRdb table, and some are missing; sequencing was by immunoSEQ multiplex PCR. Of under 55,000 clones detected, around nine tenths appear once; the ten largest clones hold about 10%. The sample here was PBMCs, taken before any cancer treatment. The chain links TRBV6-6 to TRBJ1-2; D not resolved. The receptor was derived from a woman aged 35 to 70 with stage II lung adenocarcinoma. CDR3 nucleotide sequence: TGTGCCAGCAGTTGGGATCGGCGCGGCTACACCTTC. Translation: CASSWDRRGYTF.